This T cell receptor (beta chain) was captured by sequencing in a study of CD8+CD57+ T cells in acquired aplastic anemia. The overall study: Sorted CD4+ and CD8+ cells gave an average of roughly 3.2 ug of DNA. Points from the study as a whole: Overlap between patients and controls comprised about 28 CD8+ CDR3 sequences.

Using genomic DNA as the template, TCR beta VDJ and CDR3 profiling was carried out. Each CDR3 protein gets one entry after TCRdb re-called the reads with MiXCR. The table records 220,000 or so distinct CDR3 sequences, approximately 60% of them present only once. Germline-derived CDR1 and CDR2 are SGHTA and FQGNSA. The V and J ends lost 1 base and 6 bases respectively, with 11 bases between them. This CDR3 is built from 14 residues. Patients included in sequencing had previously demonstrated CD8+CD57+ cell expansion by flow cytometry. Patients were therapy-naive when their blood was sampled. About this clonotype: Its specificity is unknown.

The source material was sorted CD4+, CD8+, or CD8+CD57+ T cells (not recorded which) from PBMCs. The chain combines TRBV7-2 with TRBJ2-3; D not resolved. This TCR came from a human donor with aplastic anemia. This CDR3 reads CASSLDWAGDTQYF. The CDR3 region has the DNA TGTGCCAGCAGCTTAGATTGGGCTGGCGATACGCAGTATTTT.